These T cell receptor beta chains were read from a single sample in a study of neurological immune-mediated disorders. MiXCR, run by TCRdb on the 5' RACE reads, gives a single entry per CDR3 protein. The data show about 66,000 distinct CDR3 sequences, 3% to 4% seen once. Sequenced material: PBMCs. The source is a man between 35 and 55 years old with multiple sclerosis. The CDR3 runs from the conserved cysteine through the conserved F or W.

TRBJ2-2	TRBV20-1	CSAVQGGGAGELFF
TRBJ2-7	TRBV12-3/TRBV12-4	CASSFQVAGGGEQYF
TRBJ2-5	TRBV7-9	CASSRDRGIGETQYF
TRBJ1-1	TRBV5-1	CASSLQGTNTEAFF
TRBJ1-6	TRBV5-1	CASSSGQGLPLHF
TRBJ2-1	TRBV24-1	CATSDFLLGGGHNEQFF
TRBJ1-6	TRBV12-3/TRBV12-4	CASSGGQGWNSPLHF
TRBJ1-5	TRBV7-9	CASSFRDTQREPQHF
TRBJ2-2	TRBV29-1	CSANSGLVGELFF
TRBJ1-5	TRBV12-3/TRBV12-4	CASSPGDRGDNQPQHF
TRBJ1-1	TRBV29-1	CSVLNEGTGEAFF
TRBJ2-1	TRBV15	CDTSRDLGEQFF
TRBJ2-7	TRBV7-3	CASSLKQGYEQYF
TRBJ2-3	TRBV2	CASPRGGRSDTQYF
TRBJ1-1	TRBV6-6	CASRHKQGTEAFF
TRBJ2-7	TRBV20-1	CSATGTPFSYEQYF
TRBJ2-5	TRBV7-6	CASSLGPTSGRKETQYF
TRBJ2-7	TRBV28	CASSLRAFEQYF
TRBJ1-2	TRBV20-1	CSAADSPSDGYTF
TRBJ2-7	TRBV6-2/TRBV6-3	CASSPRQSDEQYF
TRBJ2-1	TRBV20-1	CSARVAASGRAPAVGEQFF
TRBJ2-3	TRBV12-5	CASARGTGTDTQYF
TRBJ2-6	TRBV6-5	CASSYAGLISGANVLTF
TRBJ2-1	TRBV5-1	CASSVSGITYNEQFF
TRBJ2-6	TRBV12-3/TRBV12-4	CASTVPGQVFSGANVLTF
TRBJ1-3	TRBV12-3/TRBV12-4	CASSLELGNTIYF
TRBJ2-1	TRBV7-9	CATHYRDEQFF
TRBJ1-6	TRBV29-1	CSVAGHNSPLHF
TRBJ1-2	TRBV6-5	CASSPQGGANYGYTF
TRBJ1-2	TRBV5-6	CASSPAGSGVLYGYTF
TRBJ2-7	TRBV11-2	CASSLEKVWALSSYEQYF
TRBJ2-7	TRBV5-1	CASRNDRVLYEQYF
TRBJ2-1	TRBV6-2/TRBV6-3	CASSPLAGGPYNEQFF
TRBJ2-1	TRBV2	CASSDLGQGASEQFF
TRBJ2-3	TRBV7-9	CATLGGQSTDTQYF